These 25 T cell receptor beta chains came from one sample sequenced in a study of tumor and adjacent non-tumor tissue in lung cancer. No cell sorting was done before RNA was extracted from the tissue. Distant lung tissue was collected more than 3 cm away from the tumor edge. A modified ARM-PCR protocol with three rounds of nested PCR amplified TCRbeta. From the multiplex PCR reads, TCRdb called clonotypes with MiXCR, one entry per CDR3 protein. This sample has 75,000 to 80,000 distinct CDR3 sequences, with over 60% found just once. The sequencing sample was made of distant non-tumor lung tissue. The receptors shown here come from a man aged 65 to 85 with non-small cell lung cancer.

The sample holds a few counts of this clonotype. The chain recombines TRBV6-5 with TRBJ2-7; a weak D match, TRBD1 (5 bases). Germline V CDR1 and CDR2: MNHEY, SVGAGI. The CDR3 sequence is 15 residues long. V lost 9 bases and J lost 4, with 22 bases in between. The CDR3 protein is CASKASPRGSYEQYF. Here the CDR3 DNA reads TGTGCCAGTAAAGCGTCCCCTAGGGGATCTTACGAGCAGTACTTC.

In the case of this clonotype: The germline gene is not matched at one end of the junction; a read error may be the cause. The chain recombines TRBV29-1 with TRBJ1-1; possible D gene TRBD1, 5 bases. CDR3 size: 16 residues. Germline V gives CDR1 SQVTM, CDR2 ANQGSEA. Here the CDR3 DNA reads TGTAGCGTTGAAAGGGACGGATTAAGTAAGAACACTGAATCTTTCTTT. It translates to CSVERDGLSKNTESFF.

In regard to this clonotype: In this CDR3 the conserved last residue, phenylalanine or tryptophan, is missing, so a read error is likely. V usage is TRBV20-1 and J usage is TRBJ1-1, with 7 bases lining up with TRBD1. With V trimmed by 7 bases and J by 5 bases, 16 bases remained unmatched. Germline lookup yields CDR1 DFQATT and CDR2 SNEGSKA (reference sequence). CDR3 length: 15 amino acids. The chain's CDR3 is CSVTTGFELGTEAFL. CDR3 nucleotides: TGCAGTGTAACGACAGGGTTTGAGTTAGGGACTGAAGCTTTCCTT.

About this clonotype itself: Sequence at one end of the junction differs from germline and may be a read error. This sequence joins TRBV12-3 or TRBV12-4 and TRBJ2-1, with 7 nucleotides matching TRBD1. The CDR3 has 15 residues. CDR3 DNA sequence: TGTACCAGCAGTCCAGACAGGGAACCCTACAATCAACAGTTCTTC. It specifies CTSSPDREPYNQQFF.

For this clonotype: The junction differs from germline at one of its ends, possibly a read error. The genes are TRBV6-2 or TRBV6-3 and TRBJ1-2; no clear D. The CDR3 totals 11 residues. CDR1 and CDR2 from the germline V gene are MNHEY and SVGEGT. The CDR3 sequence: CASSLSYGYSF. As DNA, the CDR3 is TGTGCCAGCAGTCTATCATATGGCTACTCCTTC.

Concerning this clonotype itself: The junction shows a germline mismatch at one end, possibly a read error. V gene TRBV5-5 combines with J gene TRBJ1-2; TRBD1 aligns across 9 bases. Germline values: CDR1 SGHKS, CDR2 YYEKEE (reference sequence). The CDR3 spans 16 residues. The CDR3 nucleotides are TGTGCCAGCAGCTTGGAATATCTGGGACAGGGCCGTGGCTACTCGTTC. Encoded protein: CASSLEYLGQGRGYSF.

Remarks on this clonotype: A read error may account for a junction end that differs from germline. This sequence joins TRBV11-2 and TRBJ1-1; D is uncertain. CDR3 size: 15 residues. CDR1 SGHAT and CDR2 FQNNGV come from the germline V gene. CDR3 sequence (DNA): TGTGCCAGCAGCTTCGCCAATTCAAAGAACACTGAAGTTTTGTTT. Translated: CASSFANSKNTEVLF.

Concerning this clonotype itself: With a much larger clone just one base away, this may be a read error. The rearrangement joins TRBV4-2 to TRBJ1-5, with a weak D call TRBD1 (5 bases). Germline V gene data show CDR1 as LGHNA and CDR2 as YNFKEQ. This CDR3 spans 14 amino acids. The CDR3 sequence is CASNQDRGSRPQHF. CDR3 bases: TGTGCCAGCAACCAAGATCGGGGGAGCCGGCCCCAGCATTTT.

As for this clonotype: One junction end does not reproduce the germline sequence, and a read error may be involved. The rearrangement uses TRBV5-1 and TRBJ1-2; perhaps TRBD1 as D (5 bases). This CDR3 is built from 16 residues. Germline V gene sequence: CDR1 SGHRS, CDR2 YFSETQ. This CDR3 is CASSLVGTQSDYDYTF. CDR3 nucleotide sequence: TGCGCCAGCAGCTTGGTCGGGACGCAATCAGACTATGACTACACCTTC.

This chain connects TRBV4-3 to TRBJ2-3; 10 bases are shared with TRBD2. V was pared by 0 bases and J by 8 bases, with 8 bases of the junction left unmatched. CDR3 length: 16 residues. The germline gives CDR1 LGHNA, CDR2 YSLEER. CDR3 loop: CASSQEASGRAGTQYF. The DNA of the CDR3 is TGCGCCAGCAGCCAAGAGGCTAGCGGGAGAGCAGGTACGCAGTATTTT.

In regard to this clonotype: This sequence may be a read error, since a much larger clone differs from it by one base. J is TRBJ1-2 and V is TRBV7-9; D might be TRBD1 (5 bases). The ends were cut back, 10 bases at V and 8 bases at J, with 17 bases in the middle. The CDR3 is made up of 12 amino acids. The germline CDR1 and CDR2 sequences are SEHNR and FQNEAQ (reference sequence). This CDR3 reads CATEPGFSGYTF. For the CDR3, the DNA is TGTGCCACCGAGCCAGGGTTCTCGGGCTACACCTTC.

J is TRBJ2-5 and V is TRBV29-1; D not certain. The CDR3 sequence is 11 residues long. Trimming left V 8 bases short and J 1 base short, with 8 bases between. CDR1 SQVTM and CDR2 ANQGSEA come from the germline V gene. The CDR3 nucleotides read TGCAGCTGTCAGAGCCAAGAGACCCAGTACTTC. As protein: CSCQSQETQYF.

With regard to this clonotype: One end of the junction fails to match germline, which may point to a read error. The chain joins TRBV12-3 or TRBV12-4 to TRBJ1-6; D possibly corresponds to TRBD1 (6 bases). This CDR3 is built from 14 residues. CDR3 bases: TGTGCCAGTACCCTAGGGGGGTTTAATTCACCCCACCACTTT. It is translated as CASTLGGFNSPHHF.

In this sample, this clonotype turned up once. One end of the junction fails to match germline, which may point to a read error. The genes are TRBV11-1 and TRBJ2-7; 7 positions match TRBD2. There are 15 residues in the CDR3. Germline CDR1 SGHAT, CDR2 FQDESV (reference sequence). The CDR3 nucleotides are TGTGCCAGCTGCTTAACAAGCGGGAAAGCCCACGAGCAGTACTTC. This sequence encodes CASCLTSGKAHEQYF. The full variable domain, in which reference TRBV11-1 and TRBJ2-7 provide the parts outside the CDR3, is EAEVAQSPRYKITEKSQAVAFWCDPISGHATLYWYRQILGQGPELLVQFQDESVVDDSQLPKDRFSAERLKGVDSTLKIQPAELGDSAMYLCASCLTSGKAHEQYFGPGTRLTVT.

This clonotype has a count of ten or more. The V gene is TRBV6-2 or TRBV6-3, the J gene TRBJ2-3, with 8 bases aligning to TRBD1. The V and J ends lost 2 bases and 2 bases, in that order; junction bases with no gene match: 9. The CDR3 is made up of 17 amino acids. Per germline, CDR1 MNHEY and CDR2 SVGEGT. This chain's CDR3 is CASSYRQGMPSTDTQYF. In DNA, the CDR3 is TGTGCCAGCAGTTACCGACAGGGGATGCCGTCCACAGATACGCAGTATTTT.

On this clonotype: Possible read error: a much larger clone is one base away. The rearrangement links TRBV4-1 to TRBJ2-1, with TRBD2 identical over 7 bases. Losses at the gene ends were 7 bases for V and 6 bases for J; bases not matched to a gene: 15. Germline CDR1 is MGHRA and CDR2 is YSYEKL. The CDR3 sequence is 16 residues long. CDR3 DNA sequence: TGCGCCAGCACCCCATCCACGACGACTAGCTCCAATGAGCAGTTCTTC. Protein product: CASTPSTTTSSNEQFF.

The CDR3 loop is CASIPIGGRNTEAFF. CDR3 DNA sequence: TGTGCCAGCATCCCAATTGGGGGGCGGAACACTGAAGCTTTCTTT. The J gene is TRBJ1-1, the V gene TRBV6-6; TRBD1 might be the D (6 bases). V lost 7 bases and J 1 base, leaving 16 bases between the germline ends. CDR1 MNHNY and CDR2 SVGAGI come from the germline V gene (reference sequence). This CDR3 has 15 amino acids.

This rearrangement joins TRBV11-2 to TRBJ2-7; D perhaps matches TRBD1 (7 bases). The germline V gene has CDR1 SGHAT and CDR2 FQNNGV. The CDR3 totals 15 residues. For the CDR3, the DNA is TGTGACAGAAGCTCAGACCAGGGGGGCAGGTACGAGCAGTACTTC. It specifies CDRSSDQGGRYEQYF.

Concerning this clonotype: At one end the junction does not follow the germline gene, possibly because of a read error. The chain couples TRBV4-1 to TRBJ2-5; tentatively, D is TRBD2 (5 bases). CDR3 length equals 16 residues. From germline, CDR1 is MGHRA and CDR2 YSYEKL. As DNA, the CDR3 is TGCGCCAACAGCCAAGCTGAGCGGCCAATACAAGAGACCCGGTACTTC. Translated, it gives CANSQAERPIQETRYF.

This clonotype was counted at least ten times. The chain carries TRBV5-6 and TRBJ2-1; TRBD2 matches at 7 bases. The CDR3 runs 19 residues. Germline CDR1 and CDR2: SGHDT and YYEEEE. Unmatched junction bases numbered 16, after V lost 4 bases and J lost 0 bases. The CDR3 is CASSKPPTSALYSYNEQFF. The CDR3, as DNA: TGTGCCAGCAGCAAGCCACCCACTAGCGCTCTTTACTCCTACAATGAGCAGTTCTTC.

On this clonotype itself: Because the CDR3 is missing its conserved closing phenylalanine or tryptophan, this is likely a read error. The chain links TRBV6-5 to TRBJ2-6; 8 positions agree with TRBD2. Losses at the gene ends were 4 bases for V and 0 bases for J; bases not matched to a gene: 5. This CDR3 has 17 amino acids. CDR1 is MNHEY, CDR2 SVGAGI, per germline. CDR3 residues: CASSSGREGSGANVLTI. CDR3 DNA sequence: TGTGCCAGCAGTTCCGGGAGGGAGGGCTCTGGGGCCAACGTCCTGACTATC.

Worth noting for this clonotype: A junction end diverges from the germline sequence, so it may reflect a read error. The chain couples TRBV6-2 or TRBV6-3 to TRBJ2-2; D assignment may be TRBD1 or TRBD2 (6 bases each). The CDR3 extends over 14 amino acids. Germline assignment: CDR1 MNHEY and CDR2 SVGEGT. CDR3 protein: CARKRGRNTGELFF. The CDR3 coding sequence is TGTGCCAGAAAACGGGGGCGAAACACAGGGGAGCTGTTTTTT.

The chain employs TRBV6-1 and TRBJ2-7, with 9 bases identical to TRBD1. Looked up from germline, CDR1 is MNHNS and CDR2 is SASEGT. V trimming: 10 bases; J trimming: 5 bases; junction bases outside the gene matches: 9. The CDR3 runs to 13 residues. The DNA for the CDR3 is TGTGCCAACGCCGGGACAGGGCTCCACGAGCAGTACTTC. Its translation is CANAGTGLHEQYF.

In DNA form, the CDR3 reads TGCAGTGCTAGAATGCCCGACCCCGGGACTCGAAGTCAGCCCCAGCATTTT. It encodes CSARMPDPGTRSQPQHF. The chain recombines TRBV20-1 with TRBJ1-5, with a possible D match to TRBD1 (5 bases). Germline-derived CDR1 and CDR2 are DFQATT and SNEGSKA (reference sequence). V lost 2 bases and J lost 6, with 23 bases in between. The length of the CDR3 is 17 residues.

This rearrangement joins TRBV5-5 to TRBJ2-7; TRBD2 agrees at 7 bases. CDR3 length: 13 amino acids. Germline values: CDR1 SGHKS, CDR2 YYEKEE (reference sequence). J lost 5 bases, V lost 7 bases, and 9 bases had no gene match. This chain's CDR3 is CASQGVGGNEQYF. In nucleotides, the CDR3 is TGTGCCAGCCAAGGCGTGGGGGGGAACGAGCAGTACTTC.